A single T cell receptor beta chain is shown here with its context. This sample was taken from a study of blood T cells in healthy people across ages. Isolating PBMCs gave at least 6 million of these cells per sample. Germline-derived CDR1 and CDR2 are WSHSY and SAAADI. The ends lost 6 bases at V and 4 bases at J; junction bases unmatched: 5. The CDR3 has 13 amino acids. Primed by a sample-barcoded 5' primer and a J-beta primer mix, a second PCR proceeded for roughly 6 to 12 cycles. TCRdb called the 5' RACE reads again in MiXCR, with one record for every CDR3 protein. The sample carries around 800,000 distinct CDR3 sequences, around 62% recorded once.

This clonotype was sampled from a man in his thirties or forties in good health. This chain uses TRBV10-2 with TRBJ1-2; TRBD1 agrees at 7 bases. The specimen sequenced was blood. In DNA, the CDR3 is TGCGCCAGCAGCCACAGGGGCGGCTATGGCTACACCTTC. It translates to CASSHRGGYGYTF.